The 23 T cell receptor beta chains below come from one sample, sequenced in a study of blood T cell repertoires in COVID-19. Using immunoSEQ multiplex PCR, the repertoire was profiled, and TCRdb retains in-frame clones only, with some absent. Seen here are tens of thousands of clones, around 81% observed once, and the top ten hold 28%. Input material: peripheral blood. The receptors were sampled from a human donor in a cohort sampled during active COVID-19.

The chain joins TRBV6-5 to TRBJ2-7; 9 bases agree with TRBD1. Germline CDR1 and CDR2: MNHEY and SVGAGI. The CDR3 contains 15 residues. Trimming at V came to 6 bases and at J to 5 bases, leaving 11 bases not matched to a gene. This CDR3 reads CASRNPRDREHEQYF. CDR3 nucleotide sequence: TGTGCCAGCAGAAACCCCCGGGACAGGGAACACGAGCAGTACTTC.

The genes are TRBV9 and TRBJ1-1; 8 bases line up with TRBD1. J was trimmed by 2 bases and V by 0 bases; bases with no gene match: 12. From germline, CDR1 is SGDLS and CDR2 YYNGEE. There are 18 residues in the CDR3. The DNA for the CDR3 is TGTGCCAGCAGCGTAGGGTTAACCGGGACAGGAATAAACACTGAAGCTTTCTTT. As protein: CASSVGLTGTGINTEAFF.

J is TRBJ1-6 and V is TRBV4-1; no clear D gene. CDR1 MGHRA and CDR2 YSYEKL come from the germline V gene. The V end was cut by 0 bases, the J end by 10 bases, with 13 bases between. CDR3 length equals 15 residues. The CDR3: CASSQDSLFRSPLHF. Written as DNA, the CDR3 is TGCGCCAGCAGCCAAGATAGCCTTTTTCGGTCACCCCTCCACTTT.

The genes are TRBV7-8 and TRBJ1-4, with D unresolved. Germline-derived CDR1 and CDR2 are SGHVS and FQNEAQ. The CDR3 loop spans 14 amino acids. Between the trimmed V and J ends, which lost 0 bases and 8 bases, there was a span of 10 bases. CDR3 bases: TGTGCCAGCAGCTTAGCCCGCCGAGGAGAAAAACTGTTTTTT. Protein sequence: CASSLARRGEKLFF.

The rearrangement links TRBV15 to TRBJ1-2; no reliable D call. Per the germline V gene, CDR1 is LNHNV and CDR2 is YYDKDF (reference sequence). The CDR3 runs 13 residues. V lost 1 base and J lost 1, with 4 bases in between. CDR3 protein: CATSRGHNYGYTF. CDR3 nucleotides: TGTGCCACCAGCAGAGGACATAACTATGGCTACACCTTC.

The J gene is TRBJ1-2, the V gene TRBV5-8; no firm D call. CDR3 size: 13 residues. V lost 2 bases to trimming and J lost 6 bases, with 11 bases between them. Germline assignment: CDR1 SGHTS and CDR2 YDEGEE. As DNA, the CDR3 is TGTGCCAGCAGCTTTTACATGGGAGATGGCTACACCTTC. This codes for CASSFYMGDGYTF.

V usage is TRBV13 and J usage is TRBJ1-2; 8 bases line up with TRBD1. The V and J ends lost 7 bases and 5 bases, in that order; junction bases with no gene match: 9. The CDR3 totals 14 residues. Germline V gene data show CDR1 as PRHDT and CDR2 as FYEKMQ (reference sequence). CDR3 residues: CASTQFRGPYGYTF. The CDR3 DNA reads as TGTGCCAGCACCCAATTCAGGGGGCCTTATGGCTACACCTTC. The full variable domain, completed using reference TRBV13 and TRBJ1-2, is AAGVIQSPRHLIKEKRETATLKCYPIPRHDTVYWYQQGPGQDPQFLISFYEKMQSDKGSIPDRFSAQQFSDYHSELNMSSLELGDSALYFCASTQFRGPYGYTFGSGTRLTVV.

V usage is TRBV2 and J usage is TRBJ1-4, with TRBD1 matching over 9 bases. CDR1 and CDR2 from the germline V gene are SNHLY and FYNNEI. Trimming cost V 6 bases and J 9 bases; bases outside gene matches: 11. This CDR3 is 15 amino acids long. The CDR3 DNA follows: TGTGCCAGCAGCCAACAGGGACAGGGTCGTAAAAAACTGTTTTTT. It translates to CASSQQGQGRKKLFF.

This chain links TRBV6-6 with TRBJ2-7; tentative D call: TRBD2 (6 bases). This CDR3 spans 16 amino acids. Trimming cost V 0 bases and J 0 bases, with 12 bases left between them. Germline V gene data show CDR1 as MNHNY and CDR2 as SVGAGI (reference sequence). The CDR3 nucleotides read TGTGCCAGCAGTTACTCGATGTGGGGAGGCTCCTACGAGCAGTACTTC. It is translated as CASSYSMWGGSYEQYF.

The rearrangement joins TRBV27 to TRBJ2-7, with TRBD1 identical over 10 bases. The CDR3 has 14 amino acids. Germline assignment: CDR1 MNHEY and CDR2 SMNVEV (reference sequence). Germline trimming cut 5 bases from V and 7 bases from J; bases unmatched to any gene: 8. This CDR3 is CASSDRQGAREQYF. Here the CDR3 DNA reads TGTGCCAGCAGTGATAGACAGGGGGCGAGGGAGCAGTACTTC.

The genes are TRBV9 and TRBJ2-2; weak D call: TRBD2 (5 bases). Per germline, CDR1 SGDLS and CDR2 YYNGEE. The CDR3 is 15 residues long. V lost 6 bases and J 5 bases, leaving 17 bases between the germline ends. The CDR3 bases are TGTGCCAGCACCCCTTCGGGGAGTGGAACCGGGGAGCTGTTTTTT. Protein product: CASTPSGSGTGELFF.

The chain employs TRBV2 and TRBJ2-7; 9 bases line up with TRBD1. V was clipped by 8 bases and J by 5 bases; unmatched bases: 4. This CDR3 has 12 amino acids. Germline V lookup: CDR1 SNHLY, CDR2 FYNNEI. The CDR3 reads CASQGQGHEQYF. CDR3 bases: TGTGCCAGCCAGGGACAGGGCCACGAGCAGTACTTC. Using reference TRBV2 and TRBJ2-7 for the parts outside the CDR3, the full variable domain is EPEVTQTPSHQVTQMGQEVILRCVPISNHLYFYWYRQILGQKVEFLVSFYNNEISEKSEIFDDQFSVERPDGSNFTLKIRSTKLEDSAMYFCASQGQGHEQYFGPGTRLTVT.

The V gene is TRBV7-9, the J gene TRBJ2-7, with TRBD2 matching over 8 bases. CDR1 is SEHNR and CDR2 is FQNEAQ in the germline V gene (reference sequence). V gave up 8 bases and J gave up 4 bases; unmatched junction bases: 4. The length of the CDR3 is 12 residues. CDR3 region: CASGPGGYEQYF. The CDR3 DNA sequence: TGTGCCAGCGGACCGGGGGGGTACGAGCAGTACTTC.

Here the CDR3 reads CASSNYGYTF. The CDR3 nucleotides are TGTGCATCCTCTAACTATGGCTACACCTTC. The V gene is TRBV12-2, the J gene TRBJ1-2. TRBV12-2 is a pseudogene. The CDR3 runs 10 residues.

The V call is TRBV12-3 or TRBV12-4, the J call TRBJ1-1; D is perhaps TRBD1 (6 bases). V was clipped by 11 bases and J by 3 bases, with 16 bases between them. The CDR3 sequence is 13 residues long. CDR3 protein: CASRGTRDTEAFF. The CDR3 nucleotides are TGTGCCTCAAGGGGGACAAGGGACACTGAAGCTTTCTTT.

This clone came up once. This chain connects TRBV24-1 to TRBJ2-5, with D unresolved. In germline, CDR1 is KGHDR, CDR2 SFDVKD. The CDR3 runs 12 residues. The ends were cut back, 7 bases at V and 5 bases at J, with 10 bases in the middle. CDR3 region: CATSTLSETQYF. The CDR3 DNA is TGTGCCACCAGCACATTATCGGAGACCCAGTACTTC.

This clone was counted a single time. This chain links TRBV6-5 with TRBJ2-1; possibly TRBD2 for D (6 bases). This CDR3 comprises 14 residues. V lost 3 bases and J 3 bases, leaving 9 bases between the germline ends. CDR1 and CDR2 (germline): MNHEY, SVGAGI. CDR3 sequence: CASSYRGSYNEQFF. The CDR3 bases are TGTGCCAGCAGTTATCGGGGGAGCTACAATGAGCAGTTCTTC.

The chain has TRBV29-1 and TRBJ1-1, with TRBD1 as a possible D gene (6 bases). V lost 6 bases and J 7 bases, leaving 18 bases between the germline ends. CDR1 SQVTM and CDR2 ANQGSEA come from the germline V gene. The CDR3 is 13 residues long. The CDR3 loop is CSVETGGAGEAFF. Here the CDR3 DNA reads TGCAGCGTCGAAACGGGGGGGGCAGGTGAAGCTTTCTTT.

This chain joins TRBV7-2 and TRBJ1-4; 7 positions agree with TRBD1. CDR1 is SGHTA, CDR2 FQGNSA, per germline. The CDR3 is 15 amino acids. With V trimmed by 4 bases and J by 8 bases, 10 bases remained unmatched. The CDR3 coding sequence is TGTGCCAGCAGCTCAGGTGGGACAGTGGGAGAAAAACTGTTTTTT. This codes for CASSSGGTVGEKLFF.

In its sample, this clone was seen once. The sample contains more than one DNA sequence encoding this CDR3. The rearrangement links TRBV7-9 to TRBJ2-3; 9 bases are shared with TRBD2. From germline, CDR1 is SEHNR and CDR2 FQNEAQ (reference sequence). The CDR3 is made up of 17 amino acids. V lost 5 bases, J lost 1 base, and 10 bases stayed unmatched. CDR3 in DNA: TGTGCCAGCAGCCGCGCGGGGGGGTTGTCGGGCACAGATACGCAGTATTTT. Its translation: CASSRAGGLSGTDTQYF.

J is TRBJ2-7 and V is TRBV20-1; D is undetermined. Trimming cost V 6 bases and J 0 bases, with 15 bases left between them. Germline lookup yields CDR1 DFQATT and CDR2 SNEGSKA (reference sequence). The CDR3 is 14 amino acids. This CDR3 is CSASTPQSSYEQYF. The CDR3, as DNA: TGCAGTGCGAGTACACCACAAAGCTCCTACGAGCAGTACTTC.

This sequence joins TRBV7-9 and TRBJ2-3, with a weak D call TRBD2 (6 bases). The length of the CDR3 is 15 residues. CDR1 SEHNR and CDR2 FQNEAQ come from the germline V gene (reference sequence). V gave up 3 bases and J gave up 0 bases, with 10 bases separating them. This CDR3 reads CASSFGGPSTDTQYF. Written as DNA, the CDR3 is TGTGCCAGCAGCTTCGGGGGACCTAGCACAGATACGCAGTATTTT.

The rearrangement links TRBV27 to TRBJ2-2, with TRBD2 matching over 7 bases. The V segment lost 6 bases and the J segment 4 bases; nucleotides outside the gene matches: 11. The CDR3 extends over 16 amino acids. Germline V CDR1 and CDR2: MNHEY, SMNVEV (reference sequence). CDR3 in DNA: TGTGCCAGCAGCGTGAAAAAGGGACTAAGCACCGGGGAGCTGTTTTTT. Translating it yields CASSVKKGLSTGELFF.